A selection of T cell receptor beta chains follows, all from one sample in a study of T cells in Graves' hyperthyroidism and ophthalmopathy. TCRdb itself ran the multiplex PCR reads through MiXCR, one entry per CDR3 protein. The data contain 300,000 to 450,000 distinct CDR3 sequences, 18% of them singletons. Sequenced material: blood. These receptors originate from a man aged 18 to 30 with Graves' ophthalmopathy. Each CDR3 is given with its conserved first and last residue. Each record gives: CDR3 protein, V gene, J gene.

CDR3aa: CSAIGEFGNTIYF; v_gene: TRBV20-1; j_gene: TRBJ1-3
CDR3aa: CASSSTDLSDEAFF; v_gene: TRBV5-1; j_gene: TRBJ1-1
CDR3aa: CASRGPNTGELFF; v_gene: TRBV7-3; j_gene: TRBJ2-2
CDR3aa: CASKTGPTNEKLFF; v_gene: TRBV28; j_gene: TRBJ1-4
CDR3aa: CASSPLGEGTGELFF; v_gene: TRBV18; j_gene: TRBJ2-2
CDR3aa: CASRDIQMNTEAFF; v_gene: TRBV6-1; j_gene: TRBJ1-1
CDR3aa: CASSPLVPSVEGETQYF; v_gene: TRBV18; j_gene: TRBJ2-5
CDR3aa: CASSSQTGDEYEQYF; v_gene: TRBV11-2; j_gene: TRBJ2-7
CDR3aa: CASRPGTGGYGYTF; v_gene: TRBV14; j_gene: TRBJ1-2
CDR3aa: CASRAGGQQTQYF; v_gene: TRBV7-2; j_gene: TRBJ2-5
CDR3aa: CASKGQTGELFF; v_gene: TRBV19; j_gene: TRBJ2-2
CDR3aa: CAARTGENTGELFF; v_gene: TRBV6-2/TRBV6-3; j_gene: TRBJ2-2
CDR3aa: CSATTGAGANVLTF; v_gene: TRBV20-1; j_gene: TRBJ2-6
CDR3aa: CASSQRQDTDTQYF; v_gene: TRBV7-9; j_gene: TRBJ2-3
CDR3aa: CASIRGAGQPQHF; v_gene: TRBV2; j_gene: TRBJ1-5
CDR3aa: CASSPKPNTPSTDTQYF; v_gene: TRBV4-2; j_gene: TRBJ2-3
CDR3aa: CASSVELNTGELFF; v_gene: TRBV2; j_gene: TRBJ2-2
CDR3aa: CASSGLTGSNEQYF; v_gene: TRBV11-2; j_gene: TRBJ2-7